A single sample gave rise to the 20 T cell receptor beta chains below, sequenced in a study of blood T cell repertoires in COVID-19. Some clones are missing from TCRdb's copy, which holds only in-frame ones; the method was immunoSEQ multiplex PCR. Among about 350,000 clones listed, 70% to 90% were seen once. The sequencing sample was made of peripheral blood. The origin of the receptors is an older woman with COVID-19, enrolled during active disease.

The CDR3 protein is CARSSTPESGWDNSPLHF. CDR3 sequence (DNA): TGTGCCAGAAGCTCTACTCCCGAGTCCGGGTGGGATAATTCACCCCTCCACTTT. The V call is TRBV7-5, the J call TRBJ1-6. TRBV7-5 is marked as a pseudogene. The CDR3 length is 18 residues.

V usage is TRBV2 and J usage is TRBJ1-2, with D possibly matching TRBD1 (5 bases). V lost 7 bases and J 0 bases, leaving 18 bases between the germline ends. The CDR3 length is 16 residues. Germline CDR1 reads SNHLY; CDR2 reads FYNNEI. The CDR3, as DNA: TGTGCCAGCACGGGGACTCTTGAGCATACTAACTATGGCTACACCTTC. Translating it yields CASTGTLEHTNYGYTF.

CDR3: CSVDRLFPYNEQFF. CDR3 sequence (DNA): TGCAGCGTTGACAGGTTATTCCCCTACAATGAGCAGTTCTTC. J is TRBJ2-1 and V is TRBV29-1; D remains unclear. The V end was cut by 3 bases, the J end by 2 bases, with 11 bases between. In germline, CDR1 is SQVTM, CDR2 ANQGSEA. CDR3 size: 14 residues.

This rearrangement joins TRBV9 to TRBJ2-2; the D is unclear. The CDR3 length is 15 residues. From germline, CDR1 is SGDLS and CDR2 YYNGEE. Deletions cut 0 bases from V and 1 base from J, with 7 bases between. For the CDR3, the DNA is TGTGCCAGCAGCGTAGCGTTAGTGAACACCGGGGAGCTGTTTTTT. Protein: CASSVALVNTGELFF.

The CDR3, as DNA: TGTGCCAGTAGTTCCCCGGACAGGGGAAACACCATATATTTT. It yields the protein CASSSPDRGNTIYF. The chain couples TRBV19 to TRBJ1-3, with TRBD1 matching 7 bases. This CDR3 comprises 14 residues. Germline CDR1 is LNHDA and CDR2 is SQIVND (reference sequence). The junction had 5 bases not matched to a gene; V was cut back by 5 bases and J by 4 bases.

The V gene is TRBV11-2, the J gene TRBJ2-7; 8 nucleotides agree with TRBD2. This CDR3 has 15 amino acids. J was trimmed by 1 base and V by 3 bases; bases with no gene match: 5. Germline lookup yields CDR1 SGHAT and CDR2 FQNNGV. The CDR3 reads CASSLTIAGSYEQYF. As DNA, the CDR3 is TGTGCCAGCAGCTTGACGATAGCGGGGTCCTACGAGCAGTACTTC.

The CDR3 DNA is TGCGCCAGCAGCTTTCAAGCGGGGGGGCAGGAGACCCAGTACTTC. Translation: CASSFQAGGQETQYF. The rearrangement links TRBV5-1 to TRBJ2-5, with 10 bases that match TRBD2. CDR1 and CDR2 (germline): SGHRS, YFSETQ. Losses at the gene ends were 2 bases for V and 5 bases for J; bases not matched to a gene: 6. CDR3 length: 15 amino acids.

This clone occurred once. The rearrangement links TRBV30 to TRBJ2-7; tentative D call: TRBD2 (5 bases). This CDR3 spans 13 amino acids. Between the trimmed V and J ends, which lost 3 bases and 0 bases, there was a span of 9 bases. Germline assignment: CDR1 GTSNPN and CDR2 SVGIG (reference sequence). In nucleotides, the CDR3 is TGTGCCTGGAGGAGGGTTGTCTCCTACGAGCAGTACTTC. Translated, it gives CAWRRVVSYEQYF.

The rearrangement links TRBV19 to TRBJ2-4; perhaps TRBD1 as D (5 bases). This CDR3 has 13 residues. The germline V gene encodes CDR1 LNHDA and CDR2 SQIVND (reference sequence). V was shortened by 5 bases and J by 6 bases, with 11 bases between the two germline ends. Here the CDR3 DNA reads TGTGCCAGTAGTGGGGCAGCAGGAAACATTCAGTACTTC. Amino acid sequence: CASSGAAGNIQYF.

This chain connects TRBV7-6 to TRBJ2-5; the D gene is possibly TRBD1 (6 bases). This CDR3 spans 14 amino acids. Germline CDR1 is SGHVS and CDR2 is FNYEAQ. V was pared by 5 bases and J by 1 base, with 11 bases between. The CDR3 sequence: CASSKGHGQETQYF. The CDR3 nucleotides read TGTGCCAGCAGCAAGGGACACGGCCAAGAGACCCAGTACTTC. The complete variable domain, with remaining parts taken from reference TRBV7-6 and TRBJ2-5, reads GAGVSQSPRYKVTKRGQDVALRCDPISGHVSLYWYRQALGQGPEFLTYFNYEAQQDKSGLPNDRFSAERPEGSISTLTIQRTEQRDSAMYRCASSKGHGQETQYFGPGTRLLVL.

V usage is TRBV29-1 and J usage is TRBJ2-7; 7 positions agree with TRBD1. V lost 3 bases and J lost 0; bases outside the gene matches: 2. This CDR3 has 13 amino acids. In germline, CDR1 is SQVTM, CDR2 ANQGSEA. CDR3 region: CSVEGQSSYEQYF. The CDR3 nucleotides are TGCAGCGTTGAGGGACAGAGCTCCTACGAGCAGTACTTC.

J is TRBJ1-4 and V is TRBV18, with 8 bases lining up with TRBD1. The germline gives CDR1 KGHSH, CDR2 LQKENI. The CDR3 totals 15 residues. Trimming removed 0 bases from V and 3 bases from J; junction bases left unmatched: 0. CDR3 loop: CASSPPTGANEKLFF. CDR3 sequence (DNA): TGTGCCAGCTCACCACCGACAGGGGCTAATGAAAAACTGTTTTTT. The full variable domain, its missing parts supplied by reference TRBV18 and TRBJ1-4, is NAGVMQNPRHLVRRRGQEARLRCSPMKGHSHVYWYRQLPEEGLKFMVYLQKENIIDESGMPKERFSAEFPKEGPSILRIQQVVRGDSAAYFCASSPPTGANEKLFFGSGTQLSVL.

The J gene is TRBJ2-5, the V gene TRBV2; a weak D match, TRBD1 (5 bases). Per the germline V gene, CDR1 is SNHLY and CDR2 is FYNNEI. CDR3 size: 16 residues. Trimming removed 8 bases at V and 3 bases at J, with 22 bases between. CDR3 region: CASPEKDGHLKETQYF. Written as DNA, the CDR3 is TGTGCCAGCCCCGAAAAAGATGGACATCTAAAAGAGACCCAGTACTTC. The full variable domain, completed using reference TRBV2 and TRBJ2-5, is EPEVTQTPSHQVTQMGQEVILRCVPISNHLYFYWYRQILGQKVEFLVSFYNNEISEKSEIFDDQFSVERPDGSNFTLKIRSTKLEDSAMYFCASPEKDGHLKETQYFGPGTRLLVL.

The genes are TRBV10-3 and TRBJ2-6; 8 bases align to TRBD2. V trimming: 2 bases; J trimming: 0 bases; junction bases outside the gene matches: 3. The CDR3 totals 17 residues. Germline V lookup: CDR1 ENHRY, CDR2 SYGVKD. CDR3 region: CAISEGGGTSGANVLTF. CDR3 nucleotides: TGTGCCATCAGTGAGGGCGGGGGGACCTCTGGGGCCAACGTCCTGACTTTC.

The chain links TRBV28 to TRBJ1-1, with no clear D. CDR3 size: 15 residues. CDR1 is MDHEN and CDR2 is SYDVKM in the germline V gene. V lost 3 bases and J lost 0, with 11 bases in between. The CDR3 region has the DNA TGTGCCAGCAGTTTTCAGTTATCAATGAACACTGAAGCTTTCTTT. It specifies CASSFQLSMNTEAFF.

V gene TRBV29-1 combines with J gene TRBJ2-7, with TRBD1 as a possible D gene (9 bases). This CDR3 comprises 14 residues. Trimming pared 4 bases from V and 4 bases from J, leaving 17 bases between. Germline V gene sequence: CDR1 SQVTM, CDR2 ANQGSEA. For the CDR3, the DNA is TGCAGCGTTGCCGGGGGGGACAGGGAATACGAGCAGTACTTC. Translated, it gives CSVAGGDREYEQYF.

The V gene is TRBV2, the J gene TRBJ2-7; 12 nucleotides align to TRBD2. Germline V CDR1 and CDR2: SNHLY, FYNNEI. After removal of 4 bases from V and 2 bases from J, the junction contained 3 bases not matched to a gene. The CDR3 is made up of 15 amino acids. The CDR3 bases are TGTGCCAGCAGTGGCCGACTAGCGGGGGCCTACGAGCAGTACTTC. It codes for CASSGRLAGAYEQYF. The variable domain in full, completed from reference TRBV2 and TRBJ2-7, reads EPEVTQTPSHQVTQMGQEVILRCVPISNHLYFYWYRQILGQKVEFLVSFYNNEISEKSEIFDDQFSVERPDGSNFTLKIRSTKLEDSAMYFCASSGRLAGAYEQYFGPGTRLTVT.

V is TRBV10-3 and J is TRBJ2-5; 11 positions agree with TRBD1. The ends lost 0 bases at V and 1 base at J; junction bases unmatched: 1. Germline loops: CDR1 ENHRY, CDR2 SYGVKD. The CDR3 runs 16 residues. In DNA, the CDR3 is TGTGCCATCAGTGAGTCAGGGACAGGGGGCCAAGAGACCCAGTACTTC. Translation gives CAISESGTGGQETQYF.

The chain combines TRBV6-5 with TRBJ2-2; 7 nucleotides align to TRBD1. This CDR3 has 15 residues. CDR1 and CDR2 from the germline V gene are MNHEY and SVGAGI. With V trimmed by 7 bases and J by 1 base, 6 bases remained unmatched. The CDR3 DNA is TGTGCCAGCAATCGACAGGGTGTGAACACCGGGGAGCTGTTTTTT. Protein sequence: CASNRQGVNTGELFF.

In DNA form, the CDR3 reads TGTGCCAGCAGCGATCTAGCGGGCACAGATACGCAGTATTTT. Translation gives CASSDLAGTDTQYF. The chain links TRBV9 to TRBJ2-3; 7 bases are shared with TRBD2. V shed 3 bases, J shed 1 base, and the junction held 2 bases outside the gene matches. The CDR3 loop spans 14 amino acids. CDR1 and CDR2 from the germline V gene are SGDLS and YYNGEE.